This T cell receptor beta chain was sequenced in a study of shared clonotypes between healthy human individuals (dated by TCRdb to about 2020). In terms of the full investigation: Three men and two women, aged 18 to 49 years, made up the cohort. For each donor, three plates each were used for CD4 naive and CD4 memory, two plates were used for CD8 naive, and one plate was used for CD8 memory. The study deeply sequenced blood TCR repertoires of 5 or 6 healthy adults to estimate repertoire size and the extent of clonotype sharing between individuals. Libraries were prepared and TCR repertoires were sequenced by different laboratories using diverse techniques, in order to increase sequencing depth and limit assay-specific biases. Leukapheresis yielded between about 0.9 and 9 billion PBMCs per donor.

TCR CDR3 regions were amplified from genomic DNA by multiplex PCR using the deep immunoSEQ assay. Genomic DNA extracted from each cell subset was distributed evenly over all wells of several immunoSEQ 96-well plates, and each plate served as one replicate. For sorted subsets, each replicate PCR was loaded with approximately 190 ng genomic DNA, equivalent to approximately 33,000 T cell genomes. The purified libraries were quantified using a Qubit 3.0 fluorometer, sized with a Bioanalyzer 2100, and then quantified again using the KAPA Library Quantification kit. Every immunoSEQ 96-well plate was sequenced on a dedicated single-read 150-cycle Illumina NextSeq 550 flow cell. The original pipeline was this. The immunoSEQ output contained only junctional sequences without quality scores, so filtering could not match that applied to full-length reads. Sequences were annotated with PyIR, a Python wrapper for IgBLAST v1.9, using IMGT germline references to assign V/J genes and CDR3. Reads with weak V/J assignments (E-value above 1e-6), missing CDR3, stop codons, out-of-frame junctions, or ambiguous translated residues were removed. A V3J clonotype was defined by an identical inferred V gene, J gene, and CDR3 amino acid sequence. To compute the percentage overlap between repertoires, the number of shared unique clonotypes was divided by the size of the smaller repertoire. Repertoire richness was assessed with RTK rarefaction, the Chao1 estimator, and Recon v2.1 estimates of unobserved clonotypes. For all TCRbeta clonotypes obtained by the gDNA method from several donors, generation probabilities were computed with OLGA. The table comes from immuneACCESS by way of TCRdb, which keeps in-frame sequences with V and J called. Part of the clones is missing from these tables; in studies checked, under half for an unresolved V gene and the rest for unknown reasons. The D gene and trimming were derived from the DNA, and the V and J assignments and clone size from that table. The table for this sample lists roughly 1 million clones; around 82% of them were counted only once. The ten most abundant clones make up about 0.52% of the sample.

On the study overall, not on this receptor specifically: Across a handful of donors, 5% to 6% of naive CD4, approximately 3.6% of naive CD8, roughly 2.2% of memory CD4, and approximately 0.4% of memory CD8 clonotypes were shared. Pairwise subsampling led to the expectation that sequencing depth would affect the degree of clonotype sharing among donors. Sampling was restricted to blood, and TCR repertoires in tissues likely differ from the TCR repertoires found in blood. Rarefaction of sorted-subset datasets indicated incomplete sequencing despite the large sequencing depth. Estimated clonotype richness was generally larger for naive than for memory subsets. Because the study included only a small number of donors, the genetic and exposure-history diversity represented was limited. Higher generation probabilities were observed for clonotypes shared by all four sorted-subset donors than for non-shared clonotypes.

This clone came up a few times. Its binding antigen is unknown. No much larger clone exists at a distance of one base, and base qualities are not known. The donors were healthy, HIV-negative adults who had no recently reported acute infections or vaccinations. Every donor was a Caucasian adult living in Nashville, Tennessee, USA. Magnetic negative selection was used to enrich CD4+ T cells, after which naive cells were positively selected on CD45RA and the negative fraction became the memory subset. Blood was obtained by leukapheresis, after which PBMCs were separated by Ficoll-Histopaque density gradient centrifugation and cryopreserved in liquid nitrogen vapor phase. Analytical flow cytometry was used to check the purity and quantity of every magnetically sorted T cell population. Each sorted fraction had its genomic DNA isolated and then quantified by UV absorbance on a Nanodrop 2000c. The CDR3 holds 14 amino acids from the cysteine to the phenylalanine. Just the 42-base CDR3 DNA is kept, in frame starting at base 1. CDR1 and CDR2 are drawn from the germline V gene (reference sequence): SEHNR, FQNEAQ. Trimming removed 2 bases from V and 5 bases from J; the gene matches leave 3 bases unexplained.

The sequence is built from TRBV7-9 and TRBJ2-7; the junction holds 10 bases that match TRBD2. Sequencing was done on a sample of memory CD4+ T cells from PBMCs. The label giving this sample's cell subset or site can be read as: CD45RA-negative fraction. The clonotype originates from a man aged 18 to 29 in good health. Some clones in this sample may be carry-over from other donors' samples. The nucleotide sequence is given as TGTGCCAGCAGCTTAACTAGCGGGGTCAACGAGCAGTACTTC. Translated, it reads CASSLTSGVNEQYF.